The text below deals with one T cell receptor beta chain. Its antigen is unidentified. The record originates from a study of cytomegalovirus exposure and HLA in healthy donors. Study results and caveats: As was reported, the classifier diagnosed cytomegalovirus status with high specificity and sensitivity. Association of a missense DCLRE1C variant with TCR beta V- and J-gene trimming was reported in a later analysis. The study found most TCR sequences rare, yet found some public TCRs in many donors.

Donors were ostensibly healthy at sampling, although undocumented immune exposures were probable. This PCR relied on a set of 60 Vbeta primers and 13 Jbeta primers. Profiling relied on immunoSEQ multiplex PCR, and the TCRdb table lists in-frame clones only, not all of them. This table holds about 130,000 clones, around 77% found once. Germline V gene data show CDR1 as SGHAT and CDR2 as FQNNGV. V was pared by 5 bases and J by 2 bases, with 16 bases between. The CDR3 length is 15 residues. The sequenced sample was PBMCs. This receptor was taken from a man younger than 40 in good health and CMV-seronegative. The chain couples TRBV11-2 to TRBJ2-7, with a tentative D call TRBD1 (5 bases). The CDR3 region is CASSPGDRRPYEQYF. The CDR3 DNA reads TGTGCCAGCAGCCCAGGCGACAGACGGCCCTACGAGCAGTACTTC.